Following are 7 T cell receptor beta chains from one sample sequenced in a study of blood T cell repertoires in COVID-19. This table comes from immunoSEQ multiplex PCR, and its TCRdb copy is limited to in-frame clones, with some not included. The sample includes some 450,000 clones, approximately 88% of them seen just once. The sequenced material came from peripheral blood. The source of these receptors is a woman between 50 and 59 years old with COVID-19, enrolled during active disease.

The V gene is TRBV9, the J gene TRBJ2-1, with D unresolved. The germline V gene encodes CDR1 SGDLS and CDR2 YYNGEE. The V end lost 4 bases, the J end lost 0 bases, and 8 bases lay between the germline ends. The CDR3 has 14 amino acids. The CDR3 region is CASSPRLSYNEQFF. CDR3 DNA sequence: TGTGCCAGCAGCCCCAGGCTCTCCTACAATGAGCAGTTCTTC.

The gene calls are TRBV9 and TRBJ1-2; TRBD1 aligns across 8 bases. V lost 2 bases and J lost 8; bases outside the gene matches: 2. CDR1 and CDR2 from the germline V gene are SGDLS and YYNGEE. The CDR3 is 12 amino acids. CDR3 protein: CASSVRGQGYTF. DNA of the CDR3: TGTGCCAGCAGCGTCAGGGGGCAGGGCTACACCTTC. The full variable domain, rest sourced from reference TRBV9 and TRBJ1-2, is DSGVTQTPKHLITATGQRVTLRCSPRSGDLSVYWYQQSLDQGLQFLIQYYNGEERAKGNILERFSAQQFPDLHSELNLSSLELGDSALYFCASSVRGQGYTFGSGTRLTVV.

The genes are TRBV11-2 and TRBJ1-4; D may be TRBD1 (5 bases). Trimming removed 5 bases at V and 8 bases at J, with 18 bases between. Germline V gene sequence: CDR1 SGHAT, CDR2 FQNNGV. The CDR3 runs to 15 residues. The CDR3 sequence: CASSPPQVGREKLFF. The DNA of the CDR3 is TGTGCCAGCAGCCCCCCACAGGTCGGGCGGGAAAAACTGTTTTTT.

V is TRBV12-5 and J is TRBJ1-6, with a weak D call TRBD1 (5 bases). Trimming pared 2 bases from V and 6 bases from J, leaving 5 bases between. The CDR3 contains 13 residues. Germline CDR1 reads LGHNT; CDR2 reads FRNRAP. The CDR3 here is CASGLRGNSPLHF. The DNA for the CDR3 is TGTGCTAGTGGTTTGAGGGGTAATTCACCCCTCCACTTT.

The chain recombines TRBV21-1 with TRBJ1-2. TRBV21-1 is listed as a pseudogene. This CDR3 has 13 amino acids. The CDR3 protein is CASIPAGVYGYTF. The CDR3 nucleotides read TGTGCCAGCATCCCGGCGGGGGTCTATGGCTACACCTTC.

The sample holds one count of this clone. As DNA, the CDR3 is TGCGCCAGCAGCCAAGATTACAGGGGAACAACTGAAGCTTTCTTT. Amino acid sequence: CASSQDYRGTTEAFF. The chain recombines TRBV4-1 with TRBJ1-1; 7 positions agree with TRBD1. The germline V gene has CDR1 MGHRA and CDR2 YSYEKL. Germline trimming cut 0 bases from V and 5 bases from J; bases unmatched to any gene: 6. The CDR3 spans 15 residues.

CDR3 region: CASRRTASNQPQHF. Written as DNA, the CDR3 is TGTGCCAGCAGACGGACAGCGTCGAATCAGCCCCAGCATTTT. V is TRBV6-5 and J is TRBJ1-5, with D possibly being TRBD1 (6 bases). This CDR3 is 14 amino acids long. The ends were cut back, 6 bases at V and 4 bases at J, with 13 bases in the middle. The germline gives CDR1 MNHEY, CDR2 SVGAGI.